This TCR beta chain emerged from a study of blood T cell repertoires in COVID-19. To note about this clone: Relative to the germline gene, one junction end is altered; a read error may explain this.

TCRdb's table, derived via immunoSEQ multiplex PCR, lists solely in-frame clones and lacks some. Among a few hundred thousand clones listed, around 91% were seen once. The CDR3 has 16 amino acids. The germline gives CDR1 SGDLS, CDR2 YYNGEE. This clonotype was sampled from a woman between 35 and 50 years old with COVID-19, enrolled during active disease. The sequenced sample consisted of peripheral blood. J is TRBJ2-3 and V is TRBV9; TRBD2 agrees at 13 bases. CDR3 in amino acids: CASSVGTSGSIDTQYF. The CDR3 nucleotides read TGTGCCAGCAGCGTAGGGACTAGCGGGAGCATAGATACGCAGTATTTT.